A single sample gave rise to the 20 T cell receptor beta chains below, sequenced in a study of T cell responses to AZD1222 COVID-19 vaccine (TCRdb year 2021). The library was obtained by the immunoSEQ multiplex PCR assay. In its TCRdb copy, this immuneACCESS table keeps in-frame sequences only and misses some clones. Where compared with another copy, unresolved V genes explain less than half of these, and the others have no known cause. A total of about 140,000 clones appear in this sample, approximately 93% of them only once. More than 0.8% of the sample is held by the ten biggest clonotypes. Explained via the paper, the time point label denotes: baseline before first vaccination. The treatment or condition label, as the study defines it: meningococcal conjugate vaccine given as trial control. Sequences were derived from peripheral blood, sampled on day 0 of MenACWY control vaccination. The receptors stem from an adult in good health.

This CDR3 reads CSAGTSAYEQYF. The CDR3 DNA follows: TGCAGCGCCGGGACATCCGCCTACGAGCAGTACTTC. The rearrangement links TRBV29-1 to TRBJ2-7, with TRBD1 as a possible D gene (6 bases). The CDR3 totals 12 residues. V lost 7 bases to trimming and J lost 2 bases, with 12 bases between them. The V gene's germline CDR1 is SQVTM and CDR2 ANQGSEA.

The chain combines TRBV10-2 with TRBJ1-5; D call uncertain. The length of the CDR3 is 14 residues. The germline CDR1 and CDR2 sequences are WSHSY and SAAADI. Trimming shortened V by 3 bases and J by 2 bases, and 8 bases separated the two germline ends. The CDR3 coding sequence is TGCGCCAGCAGTGATGTGGTAGGCAATCAGCCCCAGCATTTT. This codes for CASSDVVGNQPQHF.

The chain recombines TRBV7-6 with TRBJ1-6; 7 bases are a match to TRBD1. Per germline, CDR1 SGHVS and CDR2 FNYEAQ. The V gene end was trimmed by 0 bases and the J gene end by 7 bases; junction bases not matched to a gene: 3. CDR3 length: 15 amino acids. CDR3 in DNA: TGTGCCAGCAGCTTAGCCGCGACAGGGAATTCACCCCTCCACTTT. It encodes CASSLAATGNSPLHF.

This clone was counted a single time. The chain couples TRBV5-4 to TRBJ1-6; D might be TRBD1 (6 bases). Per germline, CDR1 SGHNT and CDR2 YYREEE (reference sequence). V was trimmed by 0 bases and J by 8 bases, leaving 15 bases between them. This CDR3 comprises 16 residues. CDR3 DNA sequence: TGTGCCAGCAGCTTGGGTCCGGGGACAACCTATTCACCCCTCCACTTT. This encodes CASSLGPGTTYSPLHF.

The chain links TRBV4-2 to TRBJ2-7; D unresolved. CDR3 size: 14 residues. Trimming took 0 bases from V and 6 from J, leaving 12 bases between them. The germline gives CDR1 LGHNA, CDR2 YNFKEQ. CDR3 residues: CASSQDPLPTEQYF. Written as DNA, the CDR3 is TGTGCCAGCAGCCAAGATCCCCTACCAACCGAGCAGTACTTC.

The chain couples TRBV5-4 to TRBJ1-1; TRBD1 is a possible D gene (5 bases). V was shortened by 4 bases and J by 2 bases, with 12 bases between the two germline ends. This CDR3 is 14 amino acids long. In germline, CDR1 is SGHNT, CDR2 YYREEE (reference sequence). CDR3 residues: CASSPRGGNTEAFF. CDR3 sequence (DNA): TGTGCCAGCAGCCCCCGGGGGGGTAACACTGAAGCTTTCTTT. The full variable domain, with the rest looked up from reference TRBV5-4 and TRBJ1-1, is ETGVTQSPTHLIKTRGQQVTLRCSSQSGHNTVSWYQQALGQGPQFIFQYYREEENGRGNFPPRFSGLQFPNYSSELNVNALELDDSALYLCASSPRGGNTEAFFGQGTRLTVV.

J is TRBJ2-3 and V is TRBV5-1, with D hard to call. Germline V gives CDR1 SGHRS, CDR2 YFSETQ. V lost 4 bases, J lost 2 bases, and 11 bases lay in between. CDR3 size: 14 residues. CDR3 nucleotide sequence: TGCGCCAGCAGCCTCTCGGAGAACACAGATACGCAGTATTTT. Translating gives CASSLSENTDTQYF. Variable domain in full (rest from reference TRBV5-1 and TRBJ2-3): KAGVTQTPRYLIKTRGQQVTLSCSPISGHRSVSWYQQTPGQGLQFLFEYFSETQRNKGNFPGRFSGRQFSNSRSEMNVSTLELGDSALYLCASSLSENTDTQYFGPGTRLTVL.

CDR3 in amino acids: CASSPAMGYSGNTIYF. The CDR3 DNA reads as TGTGCCAGCAGTCCAGCCATGGGATACTCTGGAAACACCATATATTTT. The chain recombines TRBV7-9 with TRBJ1-3; no firm D call. The CDR3 covers 16 residues. V gave up 6 bases and J gave up 0 bases, with 15 bases separating them. CDR1 SEHNR and CDR2 FQNEAQ come from the germline V gene (reference sequence).

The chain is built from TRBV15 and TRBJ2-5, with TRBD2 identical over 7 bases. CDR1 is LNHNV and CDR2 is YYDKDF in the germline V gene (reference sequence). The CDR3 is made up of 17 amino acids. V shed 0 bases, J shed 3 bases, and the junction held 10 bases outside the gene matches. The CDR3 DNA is TGTGCCACCAGCAGAGATAAAAGAAGGCTAGCGGAAGAGACCCAGTACTTC. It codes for CATSRDKRRLAEETQYF.

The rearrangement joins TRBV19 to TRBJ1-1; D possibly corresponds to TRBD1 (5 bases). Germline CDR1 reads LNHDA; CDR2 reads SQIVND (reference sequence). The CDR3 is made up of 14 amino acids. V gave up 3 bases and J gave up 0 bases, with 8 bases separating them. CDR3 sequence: CASSMGRVNTEAFF. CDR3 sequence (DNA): TGTGCCAGTAGTATGGGGCGGGTGAACACTGAAGCTTTCTTT. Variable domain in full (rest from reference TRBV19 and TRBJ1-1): DGGITQSPKYLFRKEGQNVTLSCEQNLNHDAMYWYRQDPGQGLRLIYYSQIVNDFQKGDIAEGYSVSREKKESFPLTVTSAQKNPTAFYLCASSMGRVNTEAFFGQGTRLTVV.

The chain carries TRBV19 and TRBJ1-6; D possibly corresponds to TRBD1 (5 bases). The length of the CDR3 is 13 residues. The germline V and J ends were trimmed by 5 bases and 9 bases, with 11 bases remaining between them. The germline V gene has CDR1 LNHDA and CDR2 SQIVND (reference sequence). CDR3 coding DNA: TGTGCCAGTAGTCCAAGGGGTGGTTCACCCCTCCACTTT. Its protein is CASSPRGGSPLHF.

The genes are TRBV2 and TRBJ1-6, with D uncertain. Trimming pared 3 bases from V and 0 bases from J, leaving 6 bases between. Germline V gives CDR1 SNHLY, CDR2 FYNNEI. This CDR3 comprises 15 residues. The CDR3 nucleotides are TGTGCCAGCAGTGAGAGGAGCTCCTATAATTCACCCCTCCACTTT. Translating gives CASSERSSYNSPLHF.

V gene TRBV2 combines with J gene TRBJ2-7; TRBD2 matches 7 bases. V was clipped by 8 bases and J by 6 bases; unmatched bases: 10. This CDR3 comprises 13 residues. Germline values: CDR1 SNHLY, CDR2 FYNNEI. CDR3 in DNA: TGTGCCAGCGAGACTAGCAGGAGGAGCGAGCAGTACTTC. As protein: CASETSRRSEQYF. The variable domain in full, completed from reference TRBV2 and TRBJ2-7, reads EPEVTQTPSHQVTQMGQEVILRCVPISNHLYFYWYRQILGQKVEFLVSFYNNEISEKSEIFDDQFSVERPDGSNFTLKIRSTKLEDSAMYFCASETSRRSEQYFGPGTRLTVT.

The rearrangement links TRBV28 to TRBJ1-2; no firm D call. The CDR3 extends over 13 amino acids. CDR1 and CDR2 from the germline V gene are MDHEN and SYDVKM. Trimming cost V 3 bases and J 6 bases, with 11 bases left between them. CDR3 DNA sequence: TGTGCCAGCAGTTTTGTGTCGCACCATGGCTACACCTTC. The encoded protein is CASSFVSHHGYTF.

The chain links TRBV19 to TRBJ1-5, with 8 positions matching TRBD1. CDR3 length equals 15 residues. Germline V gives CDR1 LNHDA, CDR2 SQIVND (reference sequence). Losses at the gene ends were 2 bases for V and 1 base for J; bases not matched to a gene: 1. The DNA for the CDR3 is TGTGCCAGTAGTATACAGGGGGCGAGCAATCAGCCCCAGCATTTT. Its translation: CASSIQGASNQPQHF.

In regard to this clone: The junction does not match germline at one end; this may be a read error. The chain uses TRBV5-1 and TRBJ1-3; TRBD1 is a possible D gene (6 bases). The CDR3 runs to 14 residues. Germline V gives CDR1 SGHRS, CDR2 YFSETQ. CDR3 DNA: TGCGCCAGCCAAGACCCGGGGGCTGGAGACACCATATATTTT. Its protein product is CASQDPGAGDTIYF. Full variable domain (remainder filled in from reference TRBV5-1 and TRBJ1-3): KAGVTQTPRYLIKTRGQQVTLSCSPISGHRSVSWYQQTPGQGLQFLFEYFSETQRNKGNFPGRFSGRQFSNSRSEMNVSTLELGDSALYLCASQDPGAGDTIYFGEGSWLTVV.

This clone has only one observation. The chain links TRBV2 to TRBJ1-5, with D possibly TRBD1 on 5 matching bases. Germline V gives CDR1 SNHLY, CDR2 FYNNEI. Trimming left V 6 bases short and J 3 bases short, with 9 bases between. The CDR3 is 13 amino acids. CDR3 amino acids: CASRGTDNQPQHF. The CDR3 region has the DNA TGTGCCAGCAGAGGGACGGACAATCAGCCCCAGCATTTT.

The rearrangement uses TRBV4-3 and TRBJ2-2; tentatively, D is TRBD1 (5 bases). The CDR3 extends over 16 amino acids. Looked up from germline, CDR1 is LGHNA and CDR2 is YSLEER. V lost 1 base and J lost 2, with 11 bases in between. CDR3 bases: TGCGCCAGCAGCCAAGCCACAGGAACCAACACCGGGGAGCTGTTTTTT. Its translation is CASSQATGTNTGELFF.

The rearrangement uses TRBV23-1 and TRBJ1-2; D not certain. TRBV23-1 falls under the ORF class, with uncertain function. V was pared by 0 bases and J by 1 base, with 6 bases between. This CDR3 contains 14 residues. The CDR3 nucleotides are TGCGCCAGCAGTCAATCGGACCATAACTATGGCTACACCTTC. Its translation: CASSQSDHNYGYTF.

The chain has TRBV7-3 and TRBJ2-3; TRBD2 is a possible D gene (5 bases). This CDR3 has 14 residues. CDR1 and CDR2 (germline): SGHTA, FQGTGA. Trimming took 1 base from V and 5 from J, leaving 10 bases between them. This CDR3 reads CASSLNSVGDTQYF. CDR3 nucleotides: TGTGCCAGCAGCTTAAATAGCGTGGGAGATACGCAGTATTTT.